Presented here are 8 T cell receptor beta chains from one specimen sequenced in a study of memory CD4+ T cells and cytomegalovirus serostatus. The sort gate was single viable CD3+CD4+CD8-CD45RO+ cells for memory CD4+ T cells. The assay was immunoSEQ multiplex PCR, and TCRdb's table has in-frame clones only and misses some. The sample yields tens of thousands of clones, 60% to 80% seen once. Source material: memory CD4+ T cells from blood. These receptors were collected from an adult in good health and CMV-seropositive.

This chain uses TRBV27 with TRBJ1-2; D call uncertain. Trimming shortened V by 6 bases and J by 5 bases, and 16 bases separated the two germline ends. Germline V gene data show CDR1 as MNHEY and CDR2 as SMNVEV (reference sequence). The CDR3 extends over 14 amino acids. In DNA form, the CDR3 reads TGTGCCAGCAGACCTAGGACCTTTCCTTATGGCTACACCTTC. It encodes CASRPRTFPYGYTF.

The CDR3 DNA follows: TGCGCCAGCAGTCCTTTGGCGGGCTATGGCTACACCTTC. It translates to CASSPLAGYGYTF. The chain combines TRBV10-1 with TRBJ1-2, with D uncertain. The CDR3 is 13 residues long. The V end was cut by 5 bases, the J end by 4 bases, with 11 bases between. Germline CDR1 is WNHNN and CDR2 is SYGVQD (reference sequence).

This clone was observed a handful of times. V and J are TRBV18 and TRBJ2-3, with TRBD2 matching over 11 bases. The V gene end was trimmed by 8 bases and the J gene end by 2 bases; junction bases not matched to a gene: 6. CDR3 length: 15 residues. Looked up from germline, CDR1 is KGHSH and CDR2 is LQKENI. CDR3: CASHSGGAVTDTQYF. As DNA, the CDR3 is TGTGCCAGCCATAGCGGGGGGGCTGTCACAGATACGCAGTATTTT.

This sequence joins TRBV19 and TRBJ1-5; the D is unclear. This CDR3 has 17 amino acids. CDR1 and CDR2 (germline): LNHDA, SQIVND (reference sequence). Trimming shortened V by 3 bases and J by 1 base, and 16 bases separated the two germline ends. The DNA for the CDR3 is TGTGCCAGTAGTATGAACCACGGGGTGGAAAGCAATCAGCCCCAGCATTTT. Encoded protein: CASSMNHGVESNQPQHF. The whole variable domain, remainder taken from reference TRBV19 and TRBJ1-5, is DGGITQSPKYLFRKEGQNVTLSCEQNLNHDAMYWYRQDPGQGLRLIYYSQIVNDFQKGDIAEGYSVSREKKESFPLTVTSAQKNPTAFYLCASSMNHGVESNQPQHFGDGTRLSIL.

The chain carries TRBV5-4 and TRBJ1-1; D not resolved. Germline CDR1 is SGHNT and CDR2 is YYREEE (reference sequence). V lost 2 bases to trimming and J lost 4 bases, with 6 bases between them. CDR3 length equals 12 residues. The CDR3 region has the DNA TGTGCCAGCAGCTTCTGGGGCACTGAAGCTTTCTTT. Protein: CASSFWGTEAFF.

The DNA for the CDR3 is TGCGCCAGCAGCCCTCGGGCAGGAGAAGGGGGCTACACCTTC. Protein sequence: CASSPRAGEGGYTF. The V gene is TRBV5-1, the J gene TRBJ1-2; no firm D call. The ends were cut back, 4 bases at V and 8 bases at J, with 18 bases in the middle. Germline CDR1 is SGHRS and CDR2 is YFSETQ. This CDR3 is built from 14 residues.

The chain employs TRBV10-1 and TRBJ1-4, with 7 nucleotides matching TRBD1. The CDR3 is 14 amino acids. V gave up 5 bases and J gave up 5 bases; unmatched junction bases: 5. Germline CDR1 and CDR2: WNHNN and SYGVQD (reference sequence). CDR3 DNA sequence: TGCGCCAGCAGTCCGGGGACAGAAAATGAAAAACTGTTTTTT. It translates to CASSPGTENEKLFF.

This clone has just a few counts. The chain carries TRBV2 and TRBJ1-3, with TRBD1 identical over 8 bases. The CDR3 is made up of 14 amino acids. Germline V gives CDR1 SNHLY, CDR2 FYNNEI. V dropped 7 bases and J dropped 2; count of bases not matched to a gene: 4. Written as DNA, the CDR3 is TGTGCCAGCAACCAACAGGGGGCTGGAAACACCATATATTTT. Amino acids: CASNQQGAGNTIYF.